Following are 27 T cell receptor beta chains from one sample sequenced in a study of cytomegalovirus exposure and HLA in healthy donors. The PCR used 60 Vbeta and 13 Jbeta primers. Using immunoSEQ multiplex PCR, the repertoire was profiled, and TCRdb retains in-frame clones only, with some absent. The data show about 98,000 clones, with approximately 70% seen just once and about 2.5% held by the top ten. Sequencing used PBMCs. Receptors were obtained from a man aged 50-59 years in good health and CMV-seronegative.

The chain uses TRBV9 and TRBJ2-2; the D gene is possibly TRBD2 (6 bases). Trimming took off 0 bases at V and 2 bases at J, with 11 bases between the two ends. Germline lookup yields CDR1 SGDLS and CDR2 YYNGEE. The CDR3 sequence is 16 residues long. The CDR3, as DNA: TGTGCCAGCAGCGTAGTAGGGACTGCAAACACCGGGGAGCTGTTTTTT. Protein product: CASSVVGTANTGELFF. Full variable domain (rest looked up from reference TRBV9 and TRBJ2-2): DSGVTQTPKHLITATGQRVTLRCSPRSGDLSVYWYQQSLDQGLQFLIQYYNGEERAKGNILERFSAQQFPDLHSELNLSSLELGDSALYFCASSVVGTANTGELFFGEGSRLTVL.

V is TRBV7-8 and J is TRBJ1-2; 9 positions match TRBD1. The CDR3 sequence is 15 residues long. V was pared by 1 base and J by 7 bases, with 7 bases of the junction left unmatched. Germline-derived CDR1 and CDR2 are SGHVS and FQNEAQ. CDR3 loop: CASSLVTGGFSGYTF. The CDR3 nucleotides are TGTGCCAGCAGCTTAGTTACAGGGGGCTTTTCTGGCTACACCTTC.

The J gene is TRBJ1-1, the V gene TRBV14; D unresolved. The V end was cut by 1 base, the J end by 9 bases, with 12 bases between. This CDR3 is 13 amino acids long. Germline values: CDR1 SGHDN, CDR2 FVKESK. In DNA form, the CDR3 reads TGTGCCAGCAGCCAAGCAGGAACTTCCAAAGCTTTCTTT. Its protein product is CASSQAGTSKAFF.

The chain links TRBV28 to TRBJ1-1; 8 bases match TRBD1. The germline CDR1 and CDR2 sequences are MDHEN and SYDVKM. Trimming took 2 bases from V and 1 from J; bases not matched to a gene: 3. The CDR3 runs 15 residues. The CDR3 DNA follows: TGTGCCAGCAGTTTAGGGGACAGGCCGAACACTGAAGCTTTCTTT. This gives the protein CASSLGDRPNTEAFF.

The rearrangement uses TRBV10-3 and TRBJ2-2; TRBD1 might be the D (5 bases). V was clipped by 3 bases and J by 0 bases, with 8 bases between them. CDR3 length: 15 amino acids. Germline CDR1 and CDR2: ENHRY and SYGVKD. The CDR3 loop reads CAISEPGTNTGELFF. The CDR3 nucleotides are TGTGCCATCAGTGAACCAGGGACGAACACCGGGGAGCTGTTTTTT.

This chain connects TRBV7-8 to TRBJ2-7; D is perhaps TRBD1 (6 bases). Trimming removed 6 bases at V and 1 base at J, with 7 bases between. The CDR3 loop spans 12 amino acids. Germline CDR1 is SGHVS and CDR2 is FQNEAQ. DNA of the CDR3: TGTGCCAGCAGAGACAGGTCCTACGAGCAGTACTTC. Translation: CASRDRSYEQYF.

This clone was found once. J is TRBJ2-3 and V is TRBV5-1, with 7 bases aligning to TRBD2. From germline, CDR1 is SGHRS and CDR2 YFSETQ. The CDR3 consists of 17 residues. The V and J ends lost 8 bases and 0 bases, in that order; junction bases with no gene match: 15. The CDR3 DNA reads TGCGCCAGTCTCTCGGGGACTATAACATCTAGCACAGATACGCAGTATTTT. Its translation: CASLSGTITSSTDTQYF.

This chain uses TRBV7-9 with TRBJ2-5; TRBD1 might be the D (5 bases). The J call may be incorrect, as the DNA end agrees better with TRBJ2-7. The CDR3 is 13 residues long. CDR1 is SEHNR, CDR2 FQNEAQ, per germline (reference sequence). In DNA form, the CDR3 reads TGTGCCAGCAGCCCACCCCTGGGGCGCGAGCAGTACTTC. Translated: CASSPPLGREQYF.

The chain combines TRBV6-5 with TRBJ1-2, with TRBD1 matching over 7 bases. The CDR3 has 15 residues. Germline CDR1 is MNHEY and CDR2 is SVGAGI. J gave up 3 bases and V 0 bases, and 4 bases lay outside the gene matches. The DNA for the CDR3 is TGTGCCAGCAGTTACTCTGGGCAGGGGGACTATGGCTACACCTTC. Encoded protein: CASSYSGQGDYGYTF.

This clone came up once. The chain is built from TRBV5-4 and TRBJ1-6; D unclear. Germline V gene lookup returns CDR1 SGHNT and CDR2 YYREEE (reference sequence). Trimming shortened V by 0 bases and J by 0 bases, and 4 bases separated the two germline ends. This CDR3 is 15 amino acids long. CDR3 protein: CASSLGGSYNSPLHF. DNA for the CDR3: TGTGCCAGCAGCTTGGGCGGCTCCTATAATTCACCCCTCCACTTT.

Only a few counts were recorded for this clone. The same CDR3 also results from other DNA sequences found in this sample. This chain uses TRBV19 with TRBJ1-3; D remains unclear. The CDR3 totals 14 residues. Germline loops: CDR1 LNHDA, CDR2 SQIVND (reference sequence). The germline V and J ends were trimmed by 6 bases and 4 bases, with 13 bases remaining between them. CDR3 sequence: CASRGGSKGNTIYF. The CDR3 DNA sequence: TGTGCCAGTAGAGGAGGGTCGAAAGGAAACACCATATATTTT.

This clone has a handful of counts. The chain has TRBV15 and TRBJ1-6; 7 bases fit TRBD1. This CDR3 is built from 15 residues. With V trimmed by 0 bases and J by 6 bases, 2 bases remained unmatched. Germline V gene data show CDR1 as LNHNV and CDR2 as YYDKDF (reference sequence). The CDR3 here is CATSRDQGGNSPLHF. The CDR3 coding sequence is TGTGCCACCAGCAGAGATCAGGGGGGTAATTCACCCCTCCACTTT.

V gene TRBV10-3 combines with J gene TRBJ1-1, with no clear D. From germline, CDR1 is ENHRY and CDR2 SYGVKD. The CDR3 has 12 amino acids. With 8 bases removed from V and 6 bases from J, the gap between germline ends came to 13 bases. CDR3 region: CAISEGEAEAFF. As DNA, the CDR3 is TGTGCCATCTCGGAGGGAGAGGCTGAAGCTTTCTTT.

J is TRBJ1-5 and V is TRBV28, with TRBD1 identical over 7 bases. The junction had 7 bases not matched to a gene; V was cut back by 4 bases and J by 4 bases. The CDR3 is 15 amino acids. The V gene's germline CDR1 is MDHEN and CDR2 SYDVKM. Here the CDR3 DNA reads TGTGCCAGCAGTTCCGCGGGACAGAAGAATCAGCCCCAGCATTTT. Translation gives CASSSAGQKNQPQHF.

This clone turned up a few times. The chain links TRBV2 to TRBJ1-3; weak D call: TRBD1 (6 bases). Trimming removed 5 bases from V and 2 bases from J, with 16 bases in between. The CDR3 has 16 amino acids. Looked up from germline, CDR1 is SNHLY and CDR2 is FYNNEI. CDR3 DNA sequence: TGTGCCAGCAGTTATAATCACAGGGTTCCTGGAAACACCATATATTTT. Residues: CASSYNHRVPGNTIYF.

The chain links TRBV7-9 to TRBJ2-7, with D possibly being TRBD1 (6 bases). The V gene lost 2 bases and the J gene lost 2 bases, with 19 bases spanning the gap. Germline CDR1 SEHNR, CDR2 FQNEAQ (reference sequence). The CDR3 has 17 amino acids. The CDR3 region is CASSLSTGSVWAYEQYF. CDR3 bases: TGTGCCAGCAGCTTATCGACAGGATCTGTATGGGCCTACGAGCAGTACTTC.

The table lists this clone with a few counts. Sequence at one end of the junction differs from germline and may be a read error. CDR3 in amino acids: CSSSPALAGTDTQYF. DNA of the CDR3: TGTTCCAGCAGCCCCGCTCTAGCGGGGACAGATACGCAGTATTTT. This chain uses TRBV7-9 with TRBJ2-3; TRBD2 matches at 9 bases. Germline V CDR1 and CDR2: SEHNR, FQNEAQ (reference sequence). CDR3 length equals 15 residues.

The chain joins TRBV2 to TRBJ2-3, with 11 positions matching TRBD2. This CDR3 has 20 residues. CDR1 is SNHLY, CDR2 FYNNEI, per germline. The V and J ends lost 6 bases and 1 base, in that order; junction bases with no gene match: 18. This CDR3 is CASRRTYGLAGGNRTDTQYF. CDR3 nucleotides: TGTGCCAGCAGGAGGACCTACGGGCTAGCGGGGGGAAACCGCACAGATACGCAGTATTTT. Together with reference TRBV2 and TRBJ2-3, the CDR3 gives the full variable domain: EPEVTQTPSHQVTQMGQEVILRCVPISNHLYFYWYRQILGQKVEFLVSFYNNEISEKSEIFDDQFSVERPDGSNFTLKIRSTKLEDSAMYFCASRRTYGLAGGNRTDTQYFGPGTRLTVL.

The chain employs TRBV10-1 and TRBJ2-5, with TRBD1 matching 8 bases. The closer fit of TRBJ2-7 to the DNA end suggests the J call may be wrong. The CDR3 sequence is 16 residues long. Germline V lookup: CDR1 WNHNN, CDR2 SYGVQD (reference sequence). The CDR3 DNA follows: TGCGCCAGCAGTGAGGGGCCGGGACAGGATACCTACGAGCAGTACTTC. Translation gives CASSEGPGQDTYEQYF.

The chain employs TRBV19 and TRBJ2-7, with D unresolved. The CDR3 has 14 residues. CDR1 and CDR2 from the germline V gene are LNHDA and SQIVND (reference sequence). V was pared by 4 bases and J by 6 bases, with 16 bases between. The CDR3 spells CASSTPGLRSEQYF. In nucleotides, the CDR3 is TGTGCCAGTAGTACGCCGGGTCTACGCTCCGAGCAGTACTTC.

CDR3 in DNA: TGTGCCAGCAGATCAACTGCCGGGACAGGGTATGGCTACACCTTC. Translated, it gives CASRSTAGTGYGYTF. The chain employs TRBV28 and TRBJ1-2, with 9 positions matching TRBD1. The length of the CDR3 is 15 residues. The ends lost 6 bases at V and 5 bases at J; junction bases unmatched: 10. Germline V gene lookup returns CDR1 MDHEN and CDR2 SYDVKM.

The CDR3 coding sequence is TGTGCCAGCAGCAAGGACAGGGGGGATCAGCCCCAGCATTTT. Translated, it gives CASSKDRGDQPQHF. The chain recombines TRBV6-1 with TRBJ1-5; 10 bases agree with TRBD1. Germline CDR1 and CDR2: MNHNS and SASEGT. Trimming cost V 6 bases and J 5 bases; bases outside gene matches: 4. This CDR3 spans 14 amino acids.

This chain uses TRBV4-1 with TRBJ2-1, with 7 bases identical to TRBD2. Germline assignment: CDR1 MGHRA and CDR2 YSYEKL. There are 16 residues in the CDR3. J was trimmed by 0 bases and V by 4 bases; bases with no gene match: 6. The CDR3 protein is CASSLTGTNSYNEQFF. The DNA of the CDR3 is TGCGCCAGCAGCCTAACCGGGACTAACTCCTACAATGAGCAGTTCTTC.

The V and J genes are TRBV30 and TRBJ1-1; no clear D gene. V lost 0 bases and J 0 bases, leaving 5 bases between the germline ends. This CDR3 spans 13 amino acids. The germline gives CDR1 GTSNPN, CDR2 SVGIG (reference sequence). The CDR3 region has the DNA TGTGCCTGGAGTGTGAGAGTGAACACTGAAGCTTTCTTT. Amino acid sequence: CAWSVRVNTEAFF.

The rearrangement joins TRBV29-1 to TRBJ2-3, with D perhaps matching TRBD1 (5 bases). The CDR3 contains 12 residues. Germline CDR1 reads SQVTM; CDR2 reads ANQGSEA. V was shortened by 7 bases and J by 3 bases, with 11 bases between the two germline ends. CDR3 amino acids: CSAGQGTDTQYF. The CDR3, as DNA: TGCAGCGCCGGGCAGGGAACAGATACGCAGTATTTT.

The rearrangement links TRBV6-1 to TRBJ2-7; D is possibly TRBD1 (6 bases). Germline V gene lookup returns CDR1 MNHNS and CDR2 SASEGT. CDR3 size: 13 residues. V lost 8 bases to trimming and J lost 5 bases, with 16 bases between them. The CDR3 DNA is TGTGCCAGCTCCCGCCAGGGGACGGACGAGCAGTACTTC. This codes for CASSRQGTDEQYF.

J is TRBJ2-2 and V is TRBV5-1, with 8 bases lining up with TRBD1. The germline V gene has CDR1 SGHRS and CDR2 YFSETQ. J lost 9 bases, V lost 6 bases, and 13 bases had no gene match. The CDR3 is 15 residues long. In nucleotides, the CDR3 is TGCGCCAGCACCCGCCGGACAGGGCTTGACCGGGAGCTGTTTTTT. It encodes CASTRRTGLDRELFF.